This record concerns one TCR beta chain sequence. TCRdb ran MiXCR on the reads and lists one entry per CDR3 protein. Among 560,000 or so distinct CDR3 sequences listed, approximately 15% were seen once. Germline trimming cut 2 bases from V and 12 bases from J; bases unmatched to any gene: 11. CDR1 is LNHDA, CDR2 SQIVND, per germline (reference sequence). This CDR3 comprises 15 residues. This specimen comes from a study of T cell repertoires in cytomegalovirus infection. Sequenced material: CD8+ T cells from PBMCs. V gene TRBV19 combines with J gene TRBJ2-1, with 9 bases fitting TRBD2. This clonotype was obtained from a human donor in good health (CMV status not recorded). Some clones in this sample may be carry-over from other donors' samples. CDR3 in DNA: TGTGCCAGTAGTATAACAAGCGGGGGGTACAATTTGCAGTTCTTC. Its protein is CASSITSGGYNLQFF.